Below, 20 T cell receptor beta chains from the same sample are listed, as sequenced in a study of T cells in Graves' hyperthyroidism and ophthalmopathy. Authors of the study amplified TCR beta CDR3 regions from RNA transcripts. RT-PCR in the first round (using the HTBI primer set) targeted the TCR CDR3. TCRdb fed the multiplex PCR reads into MiXCR, producing one record per CDR3 protein. Of 300,000 to 450,000 distinct CDR3 sequences in the sample, 11% to 15% were seen once. The sample taken for sequencing was blood. The source is a woman aged 60 to 75 with Graves' hyperthyroidism.

This clonotype showed up many times. The V and J genes are TRBV6-1 and TRBJ1-1; D is unresolved. Germline CDR1 and CDR2: MNHNS and SASEGT. There are 15 residues in the CDR3. The ends were cut back, 1 base at V and 5 bases at J, with 14 bases in the middle. CDR3: CASSEDPGGGTEAFF. As DNA, the CDR3 is TGTGCCAGCAGTGAAGACCCGGGTGGAGGAACTGAAGCTTTCTTT.

This clonotype was seen repeatedly, ten times or more. The V gene is TRBV6-1, the J gene TRBJ1-1, with TRBD1 matching over 7 bases. The V segment lost 4 bases and the J segment 7 bases; nucleotides outside the gene matches: 6. The CDR3 contains 13 residues. Per the germline V gene, CDR1 is MNHNS and CDR2 is SASEGT. The CDR3 reads CASSALRDSEAFF. The CDR3 bases are TGTGCCAGCAGTGCCCTAAGGGACAGTGAAGCTTTCTTT.

This clonotype was found many times. The chain joins TRBV19 to TRBJ2-3; D remains unclear. Trimming shortened V by 6 bases and J by 2 bases, and 21 bases separated the two germline ends. CDR3 size: 17 residues. CDR1 and CDR2 from the germline V gene are LNHDA and SQIVND (reference sequence). In nucleotides, the CDR3 is TGTGCCAGTAGCATTGGAGTAGGAGCTCCGTTCACAGATACGCAGTATTTT. Amino acid sequence: CASSIGVGAPFTDTQYF.

This clonotype was seen ten or more times. CDR3 residues: CASSLLGTYNEQFF. The CDR3 DNA is TGTGCCAGCAGTTTATTAGGGACCTACAATGAGCAGTTCTTC. This chain joins TRBV12-3 or TRBV12-4 and TRBJ2-1; D not resolved. This CDR3 has 14 amino acids. With 2 bases removed from V and 2 bases from J, the gap between germline ends came to 7 bases.

This clonotype showed up just a few times. The rearrangement uses TRBV9 and TRBJ2-2; perhaps TRBD2 as D (5 bases). The CDR3 contains 17 residues. The V end was cut by 4 bases, the J end by 3 bases, with 19 bases between. Germline-derived CDR1 and CDR2 are SGDLS and YYNGEE. The CDR3 loop is CASSPQGRIRDTGELFF. In DNA, the CDR3 is TGTGCCAGCAGCCCCCAAGGGAGAATTCGGGACACCGGGGAGCTGTTTTTT. The variable domain in full, with the rest retrieved from reference TRBV9 and TRBJ2-2, is DSGVTQTPKHLITATGQRVTLRCSPRSGDLSVYWYQQSLDQGLQFLIQYYNGEERAKGNILERFSAQQFPDLHSELNLSSLELGDSALYFCASSPQGRIRDTGELFFGEGSRLTVL.

This clonotype was observed many times. The V gene is TRBV5-1, the J gene TRBJ1-1; D remains unclear. CDR1 is SGHRS, CDR2 YFSETQ, per germline. V dropped 1 base and J dropped 4 bases, with 17 bases sitting between them. This CDR3 region has 16 residues. The CDR3 is CASSLRVGRGSTEAFF. The CDR3 coding sequence is TGCGCCAGCAGCTTGAGGGTAGGGCGTGGGTCCACTGAAGCTTTCTTT.

Comments on this clonotype: This may come from a read error, since a much larger clone is one base off. V usage is TRBV6-1 and J usage is TRBJ1-1; 7 bases align to TRBD1. The CDR3 consists of 13 residues. CDR1 and CDR2 from the germline V gene are MNHNS and SASEGT. V lost 1 base, J lost 6 bases, and 2 bases stayed unmatched. This CDR3 is CASSEGRGPEAFF. In DNA form, the CDR3 reads TGTGCCAGCAGTGAAGGGAGGGGGCCTGAAGCTTTCTTT.

This clonotype was recorded many times. The genes are TRBV7-2 and TRBJ2-5; TRBD2 agrees at 7 bases. Germline trimming cut 1 base from V and 5 bases from J; bases unmatched to any gene: 4. CDR3 length: 14 residues. The germline V gene encodes CDR1 SGHTA and CDR2 FQGNSA. The CDR3 coding sequence is TGTGCCAGCAGCTTAGGGTGGGGGGGGGAGACCCAGTACTTC. The encoded protein is CASSLGWGGETQYF.

This clonotype appeared many times. The V and J genes are TRBV4-1 and TRBJ1-1; D is unclear. Per germline, CDR1 MGHRA and CDR2 YSYEKL. The CDR3 totals 13 residues. Between the trimmed V and J ends, which lost 0 bases and 1 base, there was a span of 3 bases. DNA of the CDR3: TGCGCCAGCAGCCAAGAGGCGAACACTGAAGCTTTCTTT. It codes for CASSQEANTEAFF.

This clonotype has ten or more counts. The chain uses TRBV29-1 and TRBJ2-3; 7 bases agree with TRBD1. With 4 bases clipped from V and 1 base from J, the junction kept 5 bases outside the gene matches. Germline values: CDR1 SQVTM, CDR2 ANQGSEA. This CDR3 spans 14 amino acids. CDR3 amino acids: CSVGPQGGTDTQYF. In nucleotides, the CDR3 is TGCAGCGTTGGACCTCAGGGGGGCACAGATACGCAGTATTTT.

This clonotype has at least ten counts. The rearrangement uses TRBV27 and TRBJ2-1, with 14 positions matching TRBD2. CDR3 length equals 16 residues. J gave up 10 bases and V 2 bases, and 7 bases lay outside the gene matches. Per the germline V gene, CDR1 is MNHEY and CDR2 is SMNVEV (reference sequence). This CDR3 is CASSLPGLAGVREQFF. In DNA, the CDR3 is TGTGCCAGCAGTTTACCGGGACTAGCGGGAGTAAGGGAGCAGTTCTTC.

This clonotype came up many times. The chain employs TRBV11-2 and TRBJ2-6; D is ambiguous. Germline V gene lookup returns CDR1 SGHAT and CDR2 FQNNGV. The length of the CDR3 is 15 residues. The V and J ends lost 0 bases and 3 bases respectively, with 6 bases between them. CDR3 DNA sequence: TGTGCCAGCAGCTTAGATTTAGGTGGGGCCAACGTCCTGACTTTC. Residues: CASSLDLGGANVLTF.

The table lists this clonotype with many counts. The CDR3 DNA sequence: TGTGCCCTATCCTCTGGGGCCAACGTCCTGACTTTC. Its protein is CALSSGANVLTF. The rearrangement uses TRBV30 and TRBJ2-6; D unclear. The CDR3 extends over 12 amino acids. The V gene lost 8 bases and the J gene lost 0 bases, with 5 bases spanning the gap. Looked up from germline, CDR1 is GTSNPN and CDR2 is SVGIG (reference sequence).

This clonotype was picked up many times. V usage is TRBV11-2 and J usage is TRBJ1-2, with D uncertain. This CDR3 region has 11 residues. The V and J ends lost 7 bases and 6 bases respectively, with 9 bases between them. The germline V gene encodes CDR1 SGHAT and CDR2 FQNNGV. The CDR3, as DNA: TGTGCCAGCAACGTCCCCCATGGCTACACCTTC. It yields the protein CASNVPHGYTF. Full variable domain (rest looked up from reference TRBV11-2 and TRBJ1-2): EAGVAQSPRYKIIEKRQSVAFWCNPISGHATLYWYQQILGQGPKLLIQFQNNGVVDDSQLPKDRFSAERLKGVDSTLKIQPAKLEDSAVYLCASNVPHGYTFGSGTRLTVV.

This clonotype was seen many times. The V gene is TRBV29-1, the J gene TRBJ2-5; D possibly corresponds to TRBD1 (6 bases). V lost 0 bases, J lost 2 bases, and 16 bases lay in between. Per the germline V gene, CDR1 is SQVTM and CDR2 is ANQGSEA. This CDR3 is 16 amino acids long. This CDR3 is CSVEEMSRGVQETQYF. DNA of the CDR3: TGCAGCGTTGAAGAAATGAGCAGGGGCGTGCAAGAGACCCAGTACTTC.

This clonotype was detected many times. The chain is built from TRBV6-4 and TRBJ1-1; D call uncertain. Trimming cost V 3 bases and J 1 base, with 12 bases left between them. Germline CDR1 MRHNA, CDR2 SNTAGT. This CDR3 has 15 residues. The CDR3 bases are TGTGCCAGCAGTGAACGAGGGTTCGGGAACACTGAAGCTTTCTTT. Its protein product is CASSERGFGNTEAFF.

A few counts support this clonotype. The chain joins TRBV3-1 to TRBJ1-5; D call uncertain. Germline CDR1 and CDR2: LGHDT and YNNKEL (reference sequence). Trimming cost V 0 bases and J 5 bases, with 5 bases left between them. The CDR3 runs to 13 residues. In DNA, the CDR3 is TGTGCCAGCAGCCAAGAGAGGGATCAGCCCCAGCATTTT. Translating it yields CASSQERDQPQHF.

This clonotype was observed a handful of times. This chain uses TRBV7-8 with TRBJ1-5; 8 nucleotides line up with TRBD1. The CDR3 contains 16 residues. The germline CDR1 and CDR2 sequences are SGHVS and FQNEAQ. V lost 5 bases, J lost 2 bases, and 8 bases stayed unmatched. The DNA for the CDR3 is TGTGCCAGCAGCAAAAGCCCAGGGGGCCGCAATCAGCCCCAGCATTTT. Protein product: CASSKSPGGRNQPQHF.

The table lists this clonotype with many counts. V usage is TRBV6-1 and J usage is TRBJ1-2; the D is unclear. Germline V gene data show CDR1 as MNHNS and CDR2 as SASEGT. Between the trimmed V and J ends, which lost 3 bases and 4 bases, there was a span of 15 bases. The CDR3 is made up of 15 amino acids. The CDR3 spells CASSDQPTTTYGYTF. Here the CDR3 DNA reads TGTGCCAGCAGTGACCAACCGACAACTACCTATGGCTACACCTTC.

The chain uses TRBV7-6 and TRBJ2-3; 8 nucleotides agree with TRBD2. The CDR3 is 21 amino acids. The V segment lost 5 bases and the J segment 0 bases; nucleotides outside the gene matches: 22. Germline CDR1 reads SGHVS; CDR2 reads FNYEAQ. This CDR3 is CASSPKRLRVLAGLSTDTQYF. In nucleotides, the CDR3 is TGTGCCAGCAGCCCAAAACGCCTAAGGGTTTTAGCGGGATTGAGCACAGATACGCAGTATTTT.